Shown below are 14 T cell receptor beta chains from a single sample sequenced in a study of blood T cell repertoires in COVID-19. Generated by immunoSEQ multiplex PCR, the TCRdb table keeps only in-frame clones and is missing some. The sample holds 350,000 to 450,000 clones, 90% to 95% seen once. The sequencing input was PBMCs or T cells enriched from blood (not recorded which). The receptors derive from a woman in her thirties or forties who had been exposed to COVID-19.

This rearrangement joins TRBV5-4 to TRBJ2-3, with TRBD1 matching over 8 bases. J gave up 3 bases and V 2 bases, and 5 bases lay outside the gene matches. Germline V CDR1 and CDR2: SGHNT, YYREEE (reference sequence). CDR3 size: 15 residues. The CDR3 nucleotides are TGTGCCAGCAGCTTATCAGGGGGCGGGACAGATACGCAGTATTTT. The encoded protein is CASSLSGGGTDTQYF.

This clone has only one observation. This chain connects TRBV12-3 or TRBV12-4 to TRBJ1-5; possibly TRBD1 for D (6 bases). The CDR3 is 12 residues long. Trimming took 6 bases from V and 12 from J, leaving 15 bases between them. The CDR3 nucleotides read TGTGCCAGCAGCCCCAGCACAGGGTACCAGCATTTT. It translates to CASSPSTGYQHF.

The V and J genes are TRBV29-1 and TRBJ1-2, with D perhaps TRBD1 (5 bases). The length of the CDR3 is 14 residues. From germline, CDR1 is SQVTM and CDR2 ANQGSEA. The V end lost 1 base, the J end lost 5 bases, and 14 bases lay between the germline ends. The chain's CDR3 is CSVEGVPGIYGYTF. CDR3 in DNA: TGCAGCGTTGAAGGAGTACCAGGGATATATGGCTACACCTTC.

This clone occurred once. This rearrangement joins TRBV7-2 to TRBJ1-4; D ambiguous. The ends were cut back, 1 base at V and 2 bases at J, with 8 bases in the middle. The CDR3 covers 15 residues. Looked up from germline, CDR1 is SGHTA and CDR2 is FQGNSA. The chain's CDR3 is CASSLGQVTNEKLFF. In DNA, the CDR3 is TGTGCCAGCAGCTTAGGGCAGGTGACTAATGAAAAACTGTTTTTT.

This chain connects TRBV6-2 or TRBV6-3 to TRBJ2-7; 8 bases align to TRBD2. The ends lost 5 bases at V and 2 bases at J; junction bases unmatched: 5. There are 14 residues in the CDR3. Germline assignment: CDR1 MNHEY and CDR2 SVGEGT. The CDR3 region has the DNA TGTGCCAGCAGTCGGGGGGGCTCCCCCTACGAGCAGTACTTC. This translates into CASSRGGSPYEQYF.

The gene calls are TRBV24-1 and TRBJ2-1, with TRBD1 matching 9 bases. Germline V gene sequence: CDR1 KGHDR, CDR2 SFDVKD. The CDR3 totals 16 residues. The V and J ends lost 2 bases and 4 bases, in that order; junction bases with no gene match: 5. DNA for the CDR3: TGTGCCACCAGTGATTCACGGGACAGGGTTTACAATGAGCAGTTCTTC. Encoded protein: CATSDSRDRVYNEQFF.

The rearrangement joins TRBV5-1 to TRBJ2-7, with 10 bases aligning to TRBD1. Germline trimming cut 0 bases from V and 7 bases from J; bases unmatched to any gene: 7. There are 15 residues in the CDR3. The germline CDR1 and CDR2 sequences are SGHRS and YFSETQ. The CDR3 protein is CASSLEDRGRTEQYF. As DNA, the CDR3 is TGCGCCAGCAGCTTGGAAGACAGGGGGCGGACTGAGCAGTACTTC.

The rearrangement links TRBV18 to TRBJ2-1; 7 nucleotides align to TRBD1. This CDR3 has 15 amino acids. Germline loops: CDR1 KGHSH, CDR2 LQKENI. V trimming: 3 bases; J trimming: 3 bases; junction bases outside the gene matches: 5. Here the CDR3 DNA reads TGTGCCAGCTCACCTTGGACAGGAATCTACAATGAGCAGTTCTTC. Its protein product is CASSPWTGIYNEQFF.

CDR3 amino acids: CASSETRGQGADEQYF. In DNA form, the CDR3 reads TGCGCCAGCAGTGAGACCCGAGGACAGGGGGCCGACGAGCAGTACTTC. V and J are TRBV10-1 and TRBJ2-7; 11 nucleotides match TRBD1. CDR1 WNHNN and CDR2 SYGVQD come from the germline V gene (reference sequence). The CDR3 covers 16 residues. V dropped 2 bases and J dropped 5; count of bases not matched to a gene: 8.

The rearrangement joins TRBV3-1 (or the pseudogene TRBV3-2) to TRBJ2-7; TRBD2 might be the D (7 bases). The CDR3 totals 15 residues. Germline-derived CDR1 and CDR2 are LGHDT and YNNKEL (reference sequence). V lost 4 bases to trimming and J lost 4 bases, with 17 bases between them. This CDR3 reads CASSPYEGGQYEQYF. The CDR3 nucleotides read TGTGCCAGCAGCCCCTATGAGGGGGGGCAATACGAGCAGTACTTC.

In its sample, this clone was seen a few times. This chain links TRBV6-5 with TRBJ1-1; D possibly corresponds to TRBD1 (6 bases). The CDR3 runs to 14 residues. Germline V lookup: CDR1 MNHEY, CDR2 SVGAGI. V lost 1 base, J lost 1 base, and 7 bases lay in between. The CDR3 nucleotides read TGTGCCAGCAGTTACTTACAGGGGAACACTGAAGCTTTCTTT. This codes for CASSYLQGNTEAFF.

The chain combines TRBV2 with TRBJ1-1; tentative D call: TRBD1 (5 bases). The V and J ends lost 4 bases and 4 bases respectively, with 13 bases between them. CDR1 is SNHLY and CDR2 is FYNNEI in the germline V gene. This CDR3 contains 14 residues. The CDR3 nucleotides are TGTGCCAGCAGTGGGGTAGGGGCGTTCACTGAAGCTTTCTTT. Translated: CASSGVGAFTEAFF.

The V call is TRBV19, the J call TRBJ1-6; D uncertain. Trimming pared 3 bases from V and 9 bases from J, leaving 9 bases between. Germline CDR1 and CDR2: LNHDA and SQIVND (reference sequence). CDR3 size: 13 residues. For the CDR3, the DNA is TGTGCCAGTAGTATGGCGGTCTTTTCACCCCTCCACTTT. It yields the protein CASSMAVFSPLHF.

The rearrangement links TRBV6-2 or TRBV6-3 to TRBJ2-7, with D unresolved. Per the germline V gene, CDR1 is MNHEY and CDR2 is SVGEGT. V was pared by 3 bases and J by 4 bases, with 13 bases between. The CDR3 has 14 amino acids. Written as DNA, the CDR3 is TGTGCCAGCAGTTATTCCGTACTCCGGTACGAGCAGTACTTC. It encodes CASSYSVLRYEQYF.